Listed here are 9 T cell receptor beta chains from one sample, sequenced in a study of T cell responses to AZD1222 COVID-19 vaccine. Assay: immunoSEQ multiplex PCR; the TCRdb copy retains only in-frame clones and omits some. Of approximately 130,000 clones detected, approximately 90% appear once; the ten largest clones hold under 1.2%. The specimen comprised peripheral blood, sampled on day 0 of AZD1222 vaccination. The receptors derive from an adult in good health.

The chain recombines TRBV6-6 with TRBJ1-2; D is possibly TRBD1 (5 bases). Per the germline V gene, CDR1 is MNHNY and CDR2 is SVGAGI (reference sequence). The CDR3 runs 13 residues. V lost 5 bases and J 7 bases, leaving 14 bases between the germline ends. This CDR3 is CASSLRGRSGYTF. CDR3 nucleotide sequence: TGTGCCAGCAGTCTACGGGGGAGGAGTGGCTACACCTTC.

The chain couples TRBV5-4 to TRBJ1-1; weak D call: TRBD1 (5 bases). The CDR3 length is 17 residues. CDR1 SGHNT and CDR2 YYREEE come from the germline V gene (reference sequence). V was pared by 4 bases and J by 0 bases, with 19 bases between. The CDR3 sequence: CASSPGKGFSMNTEAFF. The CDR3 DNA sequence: TGTGCCAGCAGCCCAGGAAAGGGGTTTTCCATGAACACTGAAGCTTTCTTT.

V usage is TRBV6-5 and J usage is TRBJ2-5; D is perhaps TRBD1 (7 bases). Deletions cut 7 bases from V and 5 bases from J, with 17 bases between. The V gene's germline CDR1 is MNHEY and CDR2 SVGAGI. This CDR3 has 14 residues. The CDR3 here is CASNQGGTKETQYF. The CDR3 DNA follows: TGTGCCAGCAATCAGGGGGGAACTAAGGAGACCCAGTACTTC.

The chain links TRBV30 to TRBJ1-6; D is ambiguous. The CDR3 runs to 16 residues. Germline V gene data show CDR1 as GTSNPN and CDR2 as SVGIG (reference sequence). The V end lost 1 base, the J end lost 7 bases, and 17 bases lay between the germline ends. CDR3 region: CAWSDRLRLDNSPLHF. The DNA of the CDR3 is TGTGCCTGGAGTGATCGGCTCAGGCTGGACAATTCACCCCTCCACTTT.

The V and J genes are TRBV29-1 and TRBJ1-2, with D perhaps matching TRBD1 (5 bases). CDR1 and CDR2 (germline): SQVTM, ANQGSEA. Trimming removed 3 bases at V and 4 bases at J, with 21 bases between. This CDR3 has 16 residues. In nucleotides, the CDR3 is TGCAGCGTTGATTTAAGGGCAGGGACCCTAGGCTATGGCTACACCTTC. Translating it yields CSVDLRAGTLGYGYTF.

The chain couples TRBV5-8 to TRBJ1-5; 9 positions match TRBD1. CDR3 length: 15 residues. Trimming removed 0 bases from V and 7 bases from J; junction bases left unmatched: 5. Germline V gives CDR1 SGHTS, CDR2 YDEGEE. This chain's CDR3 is CASSLGEDRGQPQHF. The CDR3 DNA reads TGTGCCAGCAGCTTGGGTGAGGACAGGGGACAGCCCCAGCATTTT.

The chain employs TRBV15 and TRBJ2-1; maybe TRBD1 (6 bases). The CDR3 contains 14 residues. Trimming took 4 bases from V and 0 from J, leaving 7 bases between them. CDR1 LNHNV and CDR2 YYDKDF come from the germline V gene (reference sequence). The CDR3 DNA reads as TGTGCCACCAGCAAGGGACACTCCTACAATGAGCAGTTCTTC. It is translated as CATSKGHSYNEQFF. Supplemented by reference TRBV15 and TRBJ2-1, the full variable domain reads DAMVIQNPRYQVTQFGKPVTLSCSQTLNHNVMYWYQQKSSQAPKLLFHYYDKDFNNEADTPDNFQSRRPNTSFCFLDIRSPGLGDTAMYLCATSKGHSYNEQFFGPGTRLTVL.

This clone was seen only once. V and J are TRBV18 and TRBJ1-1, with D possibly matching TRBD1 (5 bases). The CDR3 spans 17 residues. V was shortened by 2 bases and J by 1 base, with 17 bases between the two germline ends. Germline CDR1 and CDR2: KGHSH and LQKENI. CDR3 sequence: CASSPGRGRRGNTEAFF. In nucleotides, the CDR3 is TGTGCCAGCTCACCAGGACGGGGGAGACGCGGGAACACTGAAGCTTTCTTT.

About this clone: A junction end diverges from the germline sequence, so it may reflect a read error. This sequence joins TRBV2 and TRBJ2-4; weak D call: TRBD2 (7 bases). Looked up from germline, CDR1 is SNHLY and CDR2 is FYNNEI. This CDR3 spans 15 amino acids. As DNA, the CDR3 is TGTGCCAGCAGTGAAGTAGGGGGGAGGGAAAAAATTCAGTACTTC. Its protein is CASSEVGGREKIQYF.